The present entry profiles one T cell receptor (beta chain) with its context. Antigen specificity is unknown. The data were taken from a study of OX40 agonist ivuxolimab in advanced cancers. Study summary: Ivuxolimab was delivered to patients intravenously every 2 weeks at doses spanning 0.01 to 10 mg/kg. Study findings and constraints: Expanded clones tended on average to be more numerous among CD8+ T cells than CD4+. Clonal expansion by week 6 occurred in CD4+ and CD8+ blood T cells (at 0.1 to 3.0 mg/kg).

On cycle 4 day 1 and cycle 7 day 1, as well as at baseline, blood was sampled. Looked up from germline, CDR1 is KGHSH and CDR2 is LQKENI. V lost 6 bases and J lost 0, with 12 bases in between. This CDR3 comprises 15 residues. TCRdb keeps only in-frame clones here, not all; method: immunoSEQ multiplex PCR. The sample yields about 56,000 clones, approximately 79% seen once. The receptor was derived from an adult with an advanced solid tumor such as melanoma, head and neck, liver or kidney cancer. This sequence joins TRBV18 and TRBJ1-3, with TRBD1 as a possible D gene (5 bases). The input for sequencing was CD4+ or CD8+ T cells sorted from blood, taken in a trial of the OX40 agonist ivuxolimab. CDR3 in DNA: TGTGCCAGCTCTCCAGTGCAGGGCTCTGGAAACACCATATATTTT. This codes for CASSPVQGSGNTIYF.